The clone carrying this T cell receptor beta chain showed up many times. Antigen specificity is unknown. This sample was included in a study of T cells in Graves' hyperthyroidism and ophthalmopathy. General observations from the study: Most expanded thyroid clonotypes above 0.001 recurred in blood.

Patients aged 18 to 65 had newly diagnosed hyperthyroidism of under 2 months' duration. Together with thyroid ultrasound, orbital computed tomography, serum thyroxine and TRAb, clinical symptoms were used for diagnoses. Fresh peripheral blood, around 9.2 ml of it, supplied the PBMCs. From RNA transcripts, TCR beta CDR3 regions were amplified. The HTBI set primed first-round TCR CDR3 RT-PCR. TCRdb called the multiplex PCR reads again in MiXCR, with one record for every CDR3 protein. The data hold approximately 200,000 distinct CDR3 sequences, with around 20% observed a single time. This CDR3 has 15 residues. Germline loops: CDR1 LGHDT, CDR2 YNNKEL (reference sequence). Unmatched junction bases numbered 8, after V lost 4 bases and J lost 8 bases.

Sequenced material: blood. This rearrangement joins TRBV3-1 to TRBJ2-1; 10 nucleotides align to TRBD2. The TCR comes from a man aged 40-49 years with Graves' hyperthyroidism. The CDR3 DNA reads TGTGCCAGCAGCCGCCCGTCTAGCGGGGGCGATGAGCAGTTCTTC. It is translated as CASSRPSSGGDEQFF.